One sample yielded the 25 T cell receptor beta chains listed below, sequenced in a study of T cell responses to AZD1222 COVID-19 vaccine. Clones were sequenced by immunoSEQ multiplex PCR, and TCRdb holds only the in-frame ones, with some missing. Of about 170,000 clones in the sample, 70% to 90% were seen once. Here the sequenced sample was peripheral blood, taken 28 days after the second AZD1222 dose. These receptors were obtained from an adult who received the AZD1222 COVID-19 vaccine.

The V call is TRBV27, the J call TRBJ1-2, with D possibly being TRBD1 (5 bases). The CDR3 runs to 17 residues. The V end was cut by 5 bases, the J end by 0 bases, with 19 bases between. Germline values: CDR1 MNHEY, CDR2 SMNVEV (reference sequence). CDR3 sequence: CASSLKRPQGPNYGYTF. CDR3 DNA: TGTGCCAGCAGTCTTAAACGACCGCAGGGACCTAACTATGGCTACACCTTC.

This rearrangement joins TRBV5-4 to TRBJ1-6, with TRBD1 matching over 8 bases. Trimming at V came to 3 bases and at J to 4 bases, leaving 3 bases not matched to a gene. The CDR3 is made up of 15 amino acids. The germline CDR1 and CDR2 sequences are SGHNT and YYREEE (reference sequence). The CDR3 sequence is CASSSGQGYNSPLHF. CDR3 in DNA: TGTGCCAGCAGCTCAGGACAGGGTTATAATTCACCCCTCCACTTT.

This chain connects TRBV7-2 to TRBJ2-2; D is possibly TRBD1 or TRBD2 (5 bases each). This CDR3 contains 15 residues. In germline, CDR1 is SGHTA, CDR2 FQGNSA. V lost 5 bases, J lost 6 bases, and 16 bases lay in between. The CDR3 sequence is CASSQTSLGAGELFF. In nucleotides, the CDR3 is TGTGCCAGCAGCCAAACAAGTCTGGGGGCCGGGGAGCTGTTTTTT.

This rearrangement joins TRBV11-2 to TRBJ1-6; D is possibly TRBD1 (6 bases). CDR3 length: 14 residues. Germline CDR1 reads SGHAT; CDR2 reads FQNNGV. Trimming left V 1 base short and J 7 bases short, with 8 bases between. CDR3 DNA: TGTGCCAGCAGCTTAGTTAGGGGGAATTCACCCCTCCACTTT. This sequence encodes CASSLVRGNSPLHF.

The chain's CDR3 is CASSSWPNGELFF. The CDR3 DNA is TGTGCCAGCAGCTCTTGGCCGAACGGGGAGCTGTTTTTT. The V gene is TRBV7-8, the J gene TRBJ2-2; no clear D. Trimming removed 4 bases at V and 7 bases at J, with 10 bases between. The CDR3 has 13 residues. Germline assignment: CDR1 SGHVS and CDR2 FQNEAQ.

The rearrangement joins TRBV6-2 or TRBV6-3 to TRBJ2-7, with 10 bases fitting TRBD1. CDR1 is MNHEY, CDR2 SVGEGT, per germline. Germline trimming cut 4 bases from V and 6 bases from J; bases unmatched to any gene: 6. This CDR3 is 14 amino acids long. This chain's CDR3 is CASSSGTGASEQYF. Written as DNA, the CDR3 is TGTGCCAGCAGTTCCGGGACAGGGGCTAGCGAGCAGTACTTC.

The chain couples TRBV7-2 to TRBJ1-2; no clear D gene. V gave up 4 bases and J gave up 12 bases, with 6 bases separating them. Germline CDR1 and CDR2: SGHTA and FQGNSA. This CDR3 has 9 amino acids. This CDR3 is CASSYLDTF. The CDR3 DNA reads TGTGCCAGCAGCTACCTGGACACCTTC.

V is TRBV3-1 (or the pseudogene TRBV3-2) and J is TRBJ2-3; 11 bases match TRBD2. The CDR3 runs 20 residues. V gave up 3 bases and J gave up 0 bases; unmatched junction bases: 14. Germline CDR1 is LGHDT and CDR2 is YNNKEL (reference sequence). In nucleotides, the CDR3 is TGTGCCAGCAGCCATCGACTAGCGGGGCTTATCCTATCTAGCACAGATACGCAGTATTTT. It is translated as CASSHRLAGLILSSTDTQYF.

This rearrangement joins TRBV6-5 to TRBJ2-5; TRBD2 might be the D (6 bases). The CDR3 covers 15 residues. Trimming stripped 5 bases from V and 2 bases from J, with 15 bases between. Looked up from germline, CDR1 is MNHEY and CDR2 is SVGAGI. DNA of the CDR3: TGTGCCAGCAGTCCCCCGGGGGTGGGGCAAGAGACCCAGTACTTC. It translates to CASSPPGVGQETQYF.

CDR3 loop: CASSPRVGDSPLHF. CDR3 coding DNA: TGTGCCAGCAGCCCCAGAGTAGGGGATTCACCCCTCCACTTT. The rearrangement joins TRBV9 to TRBJ1-6, with D maybe TRBD1 (5 bases). V lost 4 bases to trimming and J lost 8 bases, with 13 bases between them. CDR1 is SGDLS and CDR2 is YYNGEE in the germline V gene. The CDR3 is 14 residues long.

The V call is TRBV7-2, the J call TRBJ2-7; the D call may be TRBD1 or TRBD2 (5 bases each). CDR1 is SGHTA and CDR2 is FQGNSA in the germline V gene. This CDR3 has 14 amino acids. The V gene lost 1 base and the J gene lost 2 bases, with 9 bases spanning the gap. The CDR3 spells CASSLDGGPYEQYF. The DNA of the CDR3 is TGTGCCAGCAGCTTAGATGGGGGTCCCTACGAGCAGTACTTC.

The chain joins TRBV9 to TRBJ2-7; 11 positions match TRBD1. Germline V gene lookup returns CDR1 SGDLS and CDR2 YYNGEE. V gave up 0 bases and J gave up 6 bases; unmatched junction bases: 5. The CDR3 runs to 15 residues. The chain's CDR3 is CASSVGGQGDSEQYF. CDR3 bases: TGTGCCAGCAGCGTAGGGGGACAGGGGGATAGCGAGCAGTACTTC. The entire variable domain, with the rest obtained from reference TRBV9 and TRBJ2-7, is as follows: DSGVTQTPKHLITATGQRVTLRCSPRSGDLSVYWYQQSLDQGLQFLIQYYNGEERAKGNILERFSAQQFPDLHSELNLSSLELGDSALYFCASSVGGQGDSEQYFGPGTRLTVT.

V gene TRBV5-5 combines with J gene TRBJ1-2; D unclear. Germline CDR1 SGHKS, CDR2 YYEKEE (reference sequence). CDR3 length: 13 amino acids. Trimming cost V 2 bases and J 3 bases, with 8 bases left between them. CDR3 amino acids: CASSFLSDYGYTF. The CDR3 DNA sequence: TGTGCCAGCAGCTTCTTGAGTGACTATGGCTACACCTTC.

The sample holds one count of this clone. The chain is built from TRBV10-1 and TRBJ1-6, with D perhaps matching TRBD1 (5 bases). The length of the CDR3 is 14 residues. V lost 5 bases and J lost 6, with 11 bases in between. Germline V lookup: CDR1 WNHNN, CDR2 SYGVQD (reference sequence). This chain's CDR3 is CASSRGDSNSPLHF. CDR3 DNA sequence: TGCGCCAGCAGTAGAGGAGACAGTAATTCACCCCTCCACTTT.

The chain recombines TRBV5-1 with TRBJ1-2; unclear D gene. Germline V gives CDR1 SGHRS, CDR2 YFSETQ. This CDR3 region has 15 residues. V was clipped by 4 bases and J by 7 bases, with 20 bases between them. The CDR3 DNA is TGCGCCAGCAGCAAGGCACATGGGGAGACTATTGGCTACACCTTC. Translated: CASSKAHGETIGYTF. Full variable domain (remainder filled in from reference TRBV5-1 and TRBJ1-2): KAGVTQTPRYLIKTRGQQVTLSCSPISGHRSVSWYQQTPGQGLQFLFEYFSETQRNKGNFPGRFSGRQFSNSRSEMNVSTLELGDSALYLCASSKAHGETIGYTFGSGTRLTVV.

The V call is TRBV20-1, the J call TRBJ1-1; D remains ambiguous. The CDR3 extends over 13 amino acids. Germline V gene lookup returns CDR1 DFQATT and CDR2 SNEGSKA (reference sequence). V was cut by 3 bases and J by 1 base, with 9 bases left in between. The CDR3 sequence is CSASPTTNTEAFF. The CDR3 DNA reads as TGCAGTGCTAGTCCCACGACGAACACTGAAGCTTTCTTT.

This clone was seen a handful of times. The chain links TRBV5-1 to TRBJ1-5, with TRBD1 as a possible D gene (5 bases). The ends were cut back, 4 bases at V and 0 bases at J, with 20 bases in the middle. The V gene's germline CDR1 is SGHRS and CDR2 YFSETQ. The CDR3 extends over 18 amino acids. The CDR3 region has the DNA TGCGCCAGCAGCCCTGGGACGGTGCTGGGCAATAGCAATCAGCCCCAGCATTTT. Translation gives CASSPGTVLGNSNQPQHF.

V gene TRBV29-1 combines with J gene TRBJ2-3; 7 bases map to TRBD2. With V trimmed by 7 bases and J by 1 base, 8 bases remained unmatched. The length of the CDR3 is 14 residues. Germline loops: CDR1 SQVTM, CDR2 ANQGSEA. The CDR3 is CSARRAGGTDTQYF. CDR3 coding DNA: TGCAGCGCCCGGCGGGCGGGGGGCACAGATACGCAGTATTTT.

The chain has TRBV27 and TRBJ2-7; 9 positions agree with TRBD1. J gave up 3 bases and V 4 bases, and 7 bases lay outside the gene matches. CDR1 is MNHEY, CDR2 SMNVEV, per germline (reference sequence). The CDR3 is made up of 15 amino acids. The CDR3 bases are TGTGCCAGCAGTTCCCCGGGACAGGGTATCTACGAGCAGTACTTC. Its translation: CASSSPGQGIYEQYF.

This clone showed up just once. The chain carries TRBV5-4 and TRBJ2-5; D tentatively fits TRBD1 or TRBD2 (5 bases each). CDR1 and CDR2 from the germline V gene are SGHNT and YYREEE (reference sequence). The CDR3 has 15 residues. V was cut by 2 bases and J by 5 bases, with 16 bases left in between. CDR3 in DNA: TGTGCCAGCAGCTTTGGGATAGGCCGGGACGAGACCCAGTACTTC. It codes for CASSFGIGRDETQYF.

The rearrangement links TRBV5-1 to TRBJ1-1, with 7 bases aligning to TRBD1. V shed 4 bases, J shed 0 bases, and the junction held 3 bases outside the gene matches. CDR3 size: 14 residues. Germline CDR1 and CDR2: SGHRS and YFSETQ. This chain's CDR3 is CASSGGGLNTEAFF. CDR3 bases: TGCGCCAGCAGCGGAGGGGGCTTGAACACTGAAGCTTTCTTT.

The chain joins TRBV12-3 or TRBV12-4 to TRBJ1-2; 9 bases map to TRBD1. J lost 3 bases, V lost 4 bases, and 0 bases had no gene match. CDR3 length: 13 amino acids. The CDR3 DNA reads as TGTGCCAGCAGTTGGACAGGGGACTATGGCTACACCTTC. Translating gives CASSWTGDYGYTF.

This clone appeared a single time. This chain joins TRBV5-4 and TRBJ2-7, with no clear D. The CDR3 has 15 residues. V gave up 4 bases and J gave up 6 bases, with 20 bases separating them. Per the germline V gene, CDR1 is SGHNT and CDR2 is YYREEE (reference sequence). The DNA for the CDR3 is TGTGCCAGCAGCCGCCCGTCGGCAGACCCAACCGAGCAGTACTTC. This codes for CASSRPSADPTEQYF.

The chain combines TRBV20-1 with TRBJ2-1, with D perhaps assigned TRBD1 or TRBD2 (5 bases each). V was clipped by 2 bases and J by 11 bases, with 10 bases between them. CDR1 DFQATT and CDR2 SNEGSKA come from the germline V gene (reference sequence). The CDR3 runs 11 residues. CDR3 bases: TGCAGTGCTAGATGGGGGAATCAGCAGTTCTTC. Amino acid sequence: CSARWGNQQFF.

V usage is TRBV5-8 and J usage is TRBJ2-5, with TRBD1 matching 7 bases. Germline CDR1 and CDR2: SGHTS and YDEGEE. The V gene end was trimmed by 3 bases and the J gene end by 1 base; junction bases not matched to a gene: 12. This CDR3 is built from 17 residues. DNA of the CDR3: TGTGCCAGCAGCTCCCTTGAGGGACAGTCCGTCCAAGAGACCCAGTACTTC. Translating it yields CASSSLEGQSVQETQYF.